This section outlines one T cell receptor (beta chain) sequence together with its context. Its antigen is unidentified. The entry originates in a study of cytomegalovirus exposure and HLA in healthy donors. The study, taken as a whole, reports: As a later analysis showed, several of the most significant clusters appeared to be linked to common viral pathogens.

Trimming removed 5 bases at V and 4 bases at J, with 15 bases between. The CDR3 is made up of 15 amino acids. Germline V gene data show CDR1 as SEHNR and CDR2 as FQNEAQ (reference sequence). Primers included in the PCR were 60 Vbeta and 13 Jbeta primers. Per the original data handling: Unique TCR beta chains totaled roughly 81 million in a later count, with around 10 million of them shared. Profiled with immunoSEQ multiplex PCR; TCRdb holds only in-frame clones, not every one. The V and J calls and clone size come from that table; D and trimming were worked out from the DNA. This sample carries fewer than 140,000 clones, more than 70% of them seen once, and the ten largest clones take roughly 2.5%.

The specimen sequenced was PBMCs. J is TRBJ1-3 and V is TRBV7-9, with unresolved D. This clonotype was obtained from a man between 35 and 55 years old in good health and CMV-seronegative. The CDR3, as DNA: TGTGCCAGCAGCATACTCCGGGAAGGAGGAAACACCATATATTTT. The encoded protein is CASSILREGGNTIYF.